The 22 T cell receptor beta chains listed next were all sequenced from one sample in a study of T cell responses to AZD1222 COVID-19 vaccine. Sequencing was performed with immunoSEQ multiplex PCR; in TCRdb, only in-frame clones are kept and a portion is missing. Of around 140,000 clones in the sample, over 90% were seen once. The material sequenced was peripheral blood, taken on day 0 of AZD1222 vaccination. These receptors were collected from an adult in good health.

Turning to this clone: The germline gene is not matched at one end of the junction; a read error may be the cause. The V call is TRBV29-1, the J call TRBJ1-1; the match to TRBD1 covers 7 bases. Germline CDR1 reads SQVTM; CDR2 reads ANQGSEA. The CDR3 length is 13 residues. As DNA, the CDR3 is TGCAGCGTGGAAGGGGGCTGGGACACTGAAGCTTTCTTT. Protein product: CSVEGGWDTEAFF. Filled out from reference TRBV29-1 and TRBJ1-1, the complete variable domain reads SAVISQKPSRDICQRGTSLTIQCQVDSQVTMMFWYRQQPGQSLTLIATANQGSEATYESGFVIDKFPISRPNLTFSTLTVSNMSPEDSSIYLCSVEGGWDTEAFFGQGTRLTVV.

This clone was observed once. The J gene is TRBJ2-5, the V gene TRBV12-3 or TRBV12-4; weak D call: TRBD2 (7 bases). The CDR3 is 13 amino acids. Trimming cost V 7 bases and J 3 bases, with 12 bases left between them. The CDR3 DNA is TGTGCCAGCACGCGGGGGCCGAAAGAGACCCAGTACTTC. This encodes CASTRGPKETQYF.

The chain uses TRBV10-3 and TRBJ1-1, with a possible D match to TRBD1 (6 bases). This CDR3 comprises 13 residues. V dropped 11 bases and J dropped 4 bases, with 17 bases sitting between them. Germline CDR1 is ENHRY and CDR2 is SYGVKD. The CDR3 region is CAANLGAGTEAFF. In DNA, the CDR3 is TGTGCCGCTAACTTGGGGGCGGGCACTGAAGCTTTCTTT.

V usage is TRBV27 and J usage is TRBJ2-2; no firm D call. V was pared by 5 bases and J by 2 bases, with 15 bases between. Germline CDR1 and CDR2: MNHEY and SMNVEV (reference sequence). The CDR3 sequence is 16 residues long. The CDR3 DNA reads TGTGCCAGCAGTACTCACAACCAGGACAACACCGGGGAGCTGTTTTTT. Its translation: CASSTHNQDNTGELFF.

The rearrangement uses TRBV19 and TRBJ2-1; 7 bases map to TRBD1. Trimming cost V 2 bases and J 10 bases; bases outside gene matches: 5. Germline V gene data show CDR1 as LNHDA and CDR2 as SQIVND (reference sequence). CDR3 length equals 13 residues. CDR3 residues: CASSISLDREQFF. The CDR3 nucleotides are TGTGCCAGTAGTATATCCCTGGACAGGGAGCAGTTCTTC.

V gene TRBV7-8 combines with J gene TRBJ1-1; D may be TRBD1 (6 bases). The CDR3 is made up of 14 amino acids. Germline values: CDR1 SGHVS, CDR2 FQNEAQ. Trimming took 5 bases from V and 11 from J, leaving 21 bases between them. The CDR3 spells CASSHRVSDTRAFF. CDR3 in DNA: TGTGCCAGCAGCCACAGGGTCTCCGACACGCGGGCTTTCTTT.

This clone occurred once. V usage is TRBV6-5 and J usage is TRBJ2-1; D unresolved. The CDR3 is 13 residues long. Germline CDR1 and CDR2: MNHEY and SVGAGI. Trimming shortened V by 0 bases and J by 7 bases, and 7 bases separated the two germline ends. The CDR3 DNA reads TGTGCCAGCAGTTACTCGCTGATGAATGAGCAGTTCTTC. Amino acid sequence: CASSYSLMNEQFF.

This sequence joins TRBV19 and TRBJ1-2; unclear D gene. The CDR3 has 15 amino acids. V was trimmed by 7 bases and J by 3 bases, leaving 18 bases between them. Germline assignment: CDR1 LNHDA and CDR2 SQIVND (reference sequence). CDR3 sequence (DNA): TGTGCCAGTACACCCCTAGGTGGCGGATACTATGGCTACACCTTC. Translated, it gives CASTPLGGGYYGYTF.

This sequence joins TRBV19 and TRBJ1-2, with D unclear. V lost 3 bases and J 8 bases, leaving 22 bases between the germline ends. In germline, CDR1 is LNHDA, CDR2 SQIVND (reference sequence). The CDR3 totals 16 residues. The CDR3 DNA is TGTGCCAGTAGTATTGGGTTGCGGGGTCACAAAGCGGGCTACACCTTC. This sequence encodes CASSIGLRGHKAGYTF.

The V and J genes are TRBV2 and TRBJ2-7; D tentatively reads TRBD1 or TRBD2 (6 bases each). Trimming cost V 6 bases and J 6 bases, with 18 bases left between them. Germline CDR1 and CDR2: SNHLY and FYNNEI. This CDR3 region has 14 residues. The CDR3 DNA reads TGTGCCAGCAGGGGGCGGGACACCAGTTCCGAGCAGTACTTC. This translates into CASRGRDTSSEQYF.

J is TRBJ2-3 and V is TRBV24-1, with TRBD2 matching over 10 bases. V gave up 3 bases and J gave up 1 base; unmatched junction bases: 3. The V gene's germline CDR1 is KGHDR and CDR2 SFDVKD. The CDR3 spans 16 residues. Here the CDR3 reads CATSDGLAERTDTQYF. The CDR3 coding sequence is TGTGCCACCAGTGATGGACTAGCGGAACGCACAGATACGCAGTATTTT.

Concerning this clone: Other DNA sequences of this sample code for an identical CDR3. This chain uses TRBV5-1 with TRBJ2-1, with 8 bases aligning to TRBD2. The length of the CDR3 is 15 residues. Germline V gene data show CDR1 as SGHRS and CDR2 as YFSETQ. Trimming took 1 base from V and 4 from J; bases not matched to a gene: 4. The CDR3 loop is CASSLTGGGYNEQFF. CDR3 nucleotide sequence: TGCGCCAGCAGCTTGACGGGAGGGGGATACAATGAGCAGTTCTTC.

The CDR3 loop reads CASSLGLAGPTDTQYF. CDR3 bases: TGTGCCAGCAGTTTGGGACTAGCGGGGCCCACAGATACGCAGTATTTT. J is TRBJ2-3 and V is TRBV27, with TRBD2 matching 13 bases. CDR3 size: 16 residues. V lost 3 bases and J lost 2; bases outside the gene matches: 2. Germline values: CDR1 MNHEY, CDR2 SMNVEV (reference sequence).

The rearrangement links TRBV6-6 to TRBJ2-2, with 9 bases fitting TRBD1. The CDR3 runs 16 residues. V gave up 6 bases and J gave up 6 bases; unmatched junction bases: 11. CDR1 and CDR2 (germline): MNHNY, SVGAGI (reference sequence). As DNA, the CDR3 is TGTGCCAGCAGACCAGGACAGGGGATTACCCCCGGGGAGCTGTTTTTT. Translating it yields CASRPGQGITPGELFF.

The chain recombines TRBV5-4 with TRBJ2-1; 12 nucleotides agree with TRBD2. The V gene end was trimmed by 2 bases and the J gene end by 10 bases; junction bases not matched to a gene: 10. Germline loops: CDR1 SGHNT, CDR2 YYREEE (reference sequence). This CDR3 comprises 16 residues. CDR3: CASSFALAGGPREQFF. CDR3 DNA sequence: TGTGCCAGCAGCTTTGCCCTAGCGGGAGGGCCAAGGGAGCAGTTCTTC.

CDR3 amino acids: CAWSTHRYEQYF. The CDR3 DNA sequence: TGTGCCTGGAGTACGCACCGCTACGAGCAGTACTTC. The chain carries TRBV30 and TRBJ2-7; D unclear. From germline, CDR1 is GTSNPN and CDR2 SVGIG (reference sequence). V was shortened by 2 bases and J by 3 bases, with 8 bases between the two germline ends. This CDR3 is 12 amino acids long.

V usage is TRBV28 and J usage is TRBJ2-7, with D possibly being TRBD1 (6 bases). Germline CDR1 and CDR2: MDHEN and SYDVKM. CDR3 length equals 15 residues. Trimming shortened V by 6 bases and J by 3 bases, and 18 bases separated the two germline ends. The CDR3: CASRTPDRRFYEQYF. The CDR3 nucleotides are TGTGCCAGCAGGACCCCGGACAGACGCTTCTACGAGCAGTACTTC.

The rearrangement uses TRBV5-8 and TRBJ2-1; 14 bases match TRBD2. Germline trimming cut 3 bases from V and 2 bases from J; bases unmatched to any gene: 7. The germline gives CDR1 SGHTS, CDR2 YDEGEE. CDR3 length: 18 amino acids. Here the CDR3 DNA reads TGTGCCAGCAGCTCTGGACTAGCGGGGGGTACTACCTACAATGAGCAGTTCTTC. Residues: CASSSGLAGGTTYNEQFF.

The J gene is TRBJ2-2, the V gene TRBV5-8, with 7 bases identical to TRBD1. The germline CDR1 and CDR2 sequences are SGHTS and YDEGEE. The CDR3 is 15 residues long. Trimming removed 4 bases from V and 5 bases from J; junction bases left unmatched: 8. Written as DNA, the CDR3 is TGTGCCAGCAGCCCCTACAGGGGACAAACCGGGGAGCTGTTTTTT. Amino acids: CASSPYRGQTGELFF.

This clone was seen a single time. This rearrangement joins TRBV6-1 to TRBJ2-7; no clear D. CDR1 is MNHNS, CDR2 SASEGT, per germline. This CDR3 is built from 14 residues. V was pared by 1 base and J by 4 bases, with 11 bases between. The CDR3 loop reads CASSEGTGPYEQYF. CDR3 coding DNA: TGTGCCAGCAGTGAAGGGACGGGCCCTTACGAGCAGTACTTC.

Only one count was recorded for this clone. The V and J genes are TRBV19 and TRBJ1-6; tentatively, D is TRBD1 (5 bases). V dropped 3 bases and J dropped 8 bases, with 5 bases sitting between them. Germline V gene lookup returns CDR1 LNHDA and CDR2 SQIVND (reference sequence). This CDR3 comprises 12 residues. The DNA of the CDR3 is TGTGCCAGTAGTATGGGGGATTCACCCCTCCACTTT. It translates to CASSMGDSPLHF.

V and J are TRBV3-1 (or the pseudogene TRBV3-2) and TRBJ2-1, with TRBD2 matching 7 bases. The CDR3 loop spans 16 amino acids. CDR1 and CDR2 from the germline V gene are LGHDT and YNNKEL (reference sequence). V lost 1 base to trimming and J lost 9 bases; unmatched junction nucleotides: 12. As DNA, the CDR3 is TGTGCCAGCAGCCAAGGCGCGGGGCAGGGAGGGCGTGAGCAGTTCTTC. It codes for CASSQGAGQGGREQFF.